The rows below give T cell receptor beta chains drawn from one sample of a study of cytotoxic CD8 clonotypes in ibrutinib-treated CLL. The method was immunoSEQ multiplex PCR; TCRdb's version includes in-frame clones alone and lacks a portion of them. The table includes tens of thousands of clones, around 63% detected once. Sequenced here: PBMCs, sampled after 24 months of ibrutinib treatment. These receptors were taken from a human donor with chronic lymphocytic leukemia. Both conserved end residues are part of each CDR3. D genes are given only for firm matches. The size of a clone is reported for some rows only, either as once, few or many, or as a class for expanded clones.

TGCGCCAGCAGCCAAGATTCGCCCGGGGGCGCAGGGGGAGTCTATGGCTACACCTTC	CASSQDSPGGAGGVYGYTF	TRBV4-3	NA	TRBD1	TRBJ1-2
TGTGCCAGCAGCGATGGAGGGGTCCTGGGTGGTGGCTACACCTTC	CASSDGGVLGGGYTF	TRBV9	NA	NA	TRBJ1-2
TGTGCCAGCAGCTTAGACGGGGGAACTAATGAAAAACTGTTTTTT	CASSLDGGTNEKLFF	TRBV7-9	once	NA	TRBJ1-4
TGTGCCAGCAGTGAATCCGACAGGGGGTGGGCTTTCTTT	CASSESDRGWAFF	TRBV25-1	NA	TRBD1	TRBJ1-1
TGTGCCACCGGGACAGGGGAGATTAATGAAAAACTGTTTTTT	CATGTGEINEKLFF	TRBV9	NA	TRBD1	TRBJ1-4
TGCAGCGTTGAAGGGGGCTTGACAGGGACAGATACGCAGTATTTT	CSVEGGLTGTDTQYF	TRBV29-1	NA	TRBD1	TRBJ2-3
TGTGCCAGCAGTGAAACAGGGTGGGGCACTGAAGCTTTCTTT	CASSETGWGTEAFF	TRBV25-1	NA	NA	TRBJ1-1
TGTGCCAGCAGCTTGGGACAGGGACCCTTCTACGAGCAGTACTTC	CASSLGQGPFYEQYF	TRBV5-6	once	TRBD1	TRBJ2-7
TGTGCCAGCAGTTTTCGACGGTTTAGCAATCAGCCCCAGCATTTT	CASSFRRFSNQPQHF	TRBV27	NA	NA	TRBJ1-5
TGTGCCAGCAGTTACTCGAGTAGCACAGATACGCAGTATTTT	CASSYSSSTDTQYF	TRBV6-6	few	NA	TRBJ2-3
TGCAGCAAAACTAGCGGGGACGGGGGCACAGATACGCAGTATTTT	CSKTSGDGGTDTQYF	TRBV29-1	NA	TRBD2	TRBJ2-3
TGCGCCAGCAGTTTCGCCATAGGGGACTATGGCTACACCTTC	CASSFAIGDYGYTF	TRBV5-1	NA	NA	TRBJ1-2
TGTGCCAGCAGAAAGGGACAGGGTCCTAGCGAGCAGTACTTC	CASRKGQGPSEQYF	TRBV27	NA	TRBD1	TRBJ2-7
TGCGCCAGCAGTGACCCTGGACATCCGAAAGAGACCCAGTACTTC	CASSDPGHPKETQYF	TRBV10-2	few	NA	TRBJ2-5
TGTGCCAGCAGGTCCCCCGGCGGGCCACCCTACGAGCAGTACTTC	CASRSPGGPPYEQYF	TRBV28	NA	NA	TRBJ2-7
TGCGCCAGCAGCCAAGGGGTAGGTTCCGCCGAGCAGTACTTC	CASSQGVGSAEQYF	TRBV4-3	few	NA	TRBJ2-7
TGTGCCAGCAAGACTAGCCACTCTGGGGCCAACGTCCTGACTTTC	CASKTSHSGANVLTF	TRBV2	NA	TRBD2	TRBJ2-6
TGTGCCAGTACTAACACCGGGGAGCTGTTTTTT	CASTNTGELFF	TRBV9	NA	NA	TRBJ2-2
TGCGCCAGCAGCCAGATGAGGAACACTGAAGCTTTCTTT	CASSQMRNTEAFF	TRBV4-3	NA	NA	TRBJ1-1
TGTGCCAGCACGGGGATGGGGGGCTTAGGGAATCAGCCCCAGCATTTT	CASTGMGGLGNQPQHF	TRBV28	few	NA	TRBJ1-5
TGTGCCAGCAGCGCCTCGTTGATCCTTGGAGGCTACACCTTC	CASSASLILGGYTF	TRBV9	once	NA	TRBJ1-2
TGTGCCAGCAGCCCCCGGGACAGGGGGGGCCTTGCTGCTGGGGCCAACGTCCTGACTTTC	CASSPRDRGGLAAGANVLTF	TRBV9	NA	TRBD1	TRBJ2-6
TGTGCCAGCAGCCCCGGGACAGGGGGCAGGAAGACCCAGTACTTC	CASSPGTGGRKTQYF	TRBV5-4	NA	TRBD1	TRBJ2-5
TGTGCCAGTAGCCACGGTGCCACTGAAGCTTTCTTT	CASSHGATEAFF	TRBV19	few	NA	TRBJ1-1
TGTGCCAGCAGTGAACTAGCGGGGGGTAACAATGAGCAGTTCTTC	CASSELAGGNNEQFF	TRBV2	few	TRBD2	TRBJ2-1
TGTGCCTGGACCGGGGACAGGGGAGTGGGCTACACCTTC	CAWTGDRGVGYTF	TRBV30	few	TRBD1	TRBJ1-2
TGTGCCAGCAGCCACCCCGGGACAGGTTTCGACCCCTCTGGGGCCAACGTCCTGACTTTC	CASSHPGTGFDPSGANVLTF	TRBV5-4	NA	TRBD1	TRBJ2-6
TGTGCCACCAGCAGAGATAGTCAGGGGTATCAAGCGCAGTATTTT	CATSRDSQGYQAQYF	TRBV15	NA	NA	TRBJ2-3
TGTGCCAGCAGTTACTCGACGGGACTAGTAAATGAGCAGTTCTTC	CASSYSTGLVNEQFF	TRBV6-5	NA	TRBD2	TRBJ2-1
TGTGCCAGCAGTGAGGTCGGGCAGGGGGAGACCCAGTACTTC	CASSEVGQGETQYF	TRBV6-1	NA	NA	TRBJ2-5
TGTGCCAGCAGTCGTACGGGACGGGGCTACACCTTC	CASSRTGRGYTF	TRBV27	NA	NA	TRBJ1-2
TGTGCCAGCAGCACCGGGGGGACCCAAGAGACCCAGTACTTC	CASSTGGTQETQYF	TRBV9	NA	TRBD2	TRBJ2-5
TGTGCCAGCAGTGCCCAGGGGGAGATAGGGAGTCAGCCCCAGCATTTT	CASSAQGEIGSQPQHF	TRBV6-1	NA	TRBD1	TRBJ1-5
TGTGCCAGCAGCGTAGACGGACAGGGTAATTCACCCCTCCACTTT	CASSVDGQGNSPLHF	TRBV9	NA	TRBD1	TRBJ1-6
TGTGCCAGCAGCCAGACGGTATACAATGAGCAGTTCTTC	CASSQTVYNEQFF	TRBV7-2	few	NA	TRBJ2-1
TGTGCCAGCCAAGATGACGGGGTGAACACTGAAGCTTTCTTT	CASQDDGVNTEAFF	TRBV11-2	few	NA	TRBJ1-1
TGTGCCAGCAAAGAGACAATCGTAGGTCAGCCCCAGCATTTT	CASKETIVGQPQHF	TRBV6-1	NA	NA	TRBJ1-5
TGTGCCAGCAGCTTTGGACAGGGCATGGGCGAGCAGTACTTC	CASSFGQGMGEQYF	TRBV7-6	NA	TRBD1	TRBJ2-7
TGTGCCAGCAGTTTGACAGTTAGCAATCAGCCCCAGCATTTT	CASSLTVSNQPQHF	TRBV28	NA	NA	TRBJ1-5
TGTGCCAGCAGCGTAGATGTGCGGGGGACTGGAAACACCATATATTTT	CASSVDVRGTGNTIYF	TRBV9	once	NA	TRBJ1-3
TGTGCAAGTCGCGGCGTGACTAGCAACGATACGCAGTATTTT	CASRGVTSNDTQYF	TRBV12-2	NA	NA	TRBJ2-3
TGTGCCTCCTTGGGGGGCGGAGGAGAGCAGTACTTC	CASLGGGGEQYF	TRBV6-6	NA	NA	TRBJ2-7
TGCGCCAGCAGCCAAGAGGGGCAGCGAGTCTATGGCTACACCTTC	CASSQEGQRVYGYTF	TRBV4-3	NA	NA	TRBJ1-2
TGTGCCAGTAACGGGGGGACGAACACCGGGGAGCTGTTTTTT	CASNGGTNTGELFF	TRBV7-8	NA	TRBD2	TRBJ2-2
TGTGCCTGGAGCCCCTACAGGGAAAACACTGAAGCTTTCTTT	CAWSPYRENTEAFF	TRBV30	NA	NA	TRBJ1-1
TGCAGCGTTGTTGAGGGGAACACTGAAGCTTTCTTT	CSVVEGNTEAFF	TRBV29-1	NA	NA	TRBJ1-1
TGCGCCAGCAGCTTTGGAGAGGGGATCGAGCAGTACTTC	CASSFGEGIEQYF	TRBV5-1	once	NA	TRBJ2-7
TGCAGCGGTGGGGATTACGAGCAGTACTTC	CSGGDYEQYF	TRBV29-1	NA	NA	TRBJ2-7
TGTGCCTGGAGTAACGCCGGGGAGCTGTTTTTT	CAWSNAGELFF	TRBV30	NA	NA	TRBJ2-2
TGTGCTAGTGGTCCCGGGACAGCCAACACTGAAGCTTTCTTT	CASGPGTANTEAFF	TRBV12-5	NA	TRBD1	TRBJ1-1
TGTGCCAGCATTCGGACAGGGGGGGCTTCACCCCTCCACTTT	CASIRTGGASPLHF	TRBV6-1	few	TRBD1	TRBJ1-6
TGCGCCAGCGGACCCAAGGGCTACACCTTC	CASGPKGYTF	TRBV10-2	NA	NA	TRBJ1-2
TGTGCCAGCAGTGAGAAGCCGAACACTGAAGCTTTCTTT	CASSEKPNTEAFF	TRBV6-6	NA	NA	TRBJ1-1